This TCR beta chain is from a study of cytomegalovirus exposure and HLA in healthy donors. Primers included in the PCR were 60 Vbeta and 13 Jbeta primers. Profiled with immunoSEQ multiplex PCR; TCRdb holds only in-frame clones, not every one. The sample records some 200,000 clones, approximately 80% being singletons. Worth noting for this clone: Antigen unknown.

Overall study findings and caveats: Researchers reported from a later analysis that most CMV-associated TCR beta chains appeared HLA-restricted. Researchers catalogued under 200 TCR beta chains as cytomegalovirus-associated. Sequencing likely generated an artifact that appeared as a cluster of highly shared sequence variants.

This TCR was recovered from a boy between 2 and 15 years old in good health and CMV-seronegative. The sample was PBMCs.

The CDR3 DNA reads TGTGCCAGCAGTGAAAGTCTGACGGGCGAGCAGTACTTC. Protein product: CASSESLTGEQYF. This chain uses TRBV6-1 with TRBJ2-7; D is ambiguous. The CDR3 extends over 13 amino acids. Trimming cost V 2 bases and J 6 bases, with 11 bases left between them. Germline V gene data show CDR1 as MNHNS and CDR2 as SASEGT.